Each of the 19 T cell receptor beta chains below was sequenced from the same sample in a study of early T cells in non-severe SARS-CoV-2 infection. TCRdb analysed the 5' RACE reads with MiXCR anew, one entry per CDR3 protein. Of more than 70,000 distinct CDR3 sequences in the sample, 10% to 12% were seen once. The sample was whole blood, taken at baseline. Every receptor here comes from an adult who was a healthcare worker with PCR-confirmed SARS-CoV-2 infection or an uninfected control (not recorded which).

V is TRBV5-4 and J is TRBJ1-2; no clear D. Germline assignment: CDR1 SGHNT and CDR2 YYREEE (reference sequence). The V end lost 0 bases, the J end lost 0 bases, and 3 bases lay between the germline ends. The CDR3 covers 13 residues. The CDR3 here is CASSLAANYGYTF. DNA of the CDR3: TGTGCCAGCAGCTTGGCTGCTAACTATGGCTACACCTTC.

The chain combines TRBV29-1 with TRBJ2-5, with 7 bases fitting TRBD1. This CDR3 region has 13 residues. Looked up from germline, CDR1 is SQVTM and CDR2 is ANQGSEA. V was clipped by 4 bases and J by 3 bases; unmatched bases: 5. The CDR3 loop reads CSVVPGGKETQYF. Here the CDR3 DNA reads TGCAGCGTTGTGCCAGGGGGTAAAGAGACCCAGTACTTC.

The chain couples TRBV20-1 to TRBJ2-7, with TRBD2 matching over 10 bases. V trimming: 2 bases; J trimming: 2 bases; junction bases outside the gene matches: 3. CDR1 DFQATT and CDR2 SNEGSKA come from the germline V gene (reference sequence). The CDR3 has 14 residues. CDR3 protein: CSARSSGGTYEQYF. The DNA of the CDR3 is TGCAGTGCTAGATCTAGCGGGGGTACCTACGAGCAGTACTTC.

This clonotype was picked up a small number of times. The rearrangement links TRBV28 to TRBJ1-6; unclear D gene. CDR1 and CDR2 from the germline V gene are MDHEN and SYDVKM. V shed 3 bases and J shed 8 bases, with 17 bases lying between them. This CDR3 contains 16 residues. The CDR3 loop reads CASSLSAGFNDSPLHF. For the CDR3, the DNA is TGTGCCAGCAGTTTGTCGGCGGGGTTTAATGATTCACCCCTCCACTTT.

This clonotype was found many times. J is TRBJ1-5 and V is TRBV27; 10 bases align to TRBD1. The germline V gene has CDR1 MNHEY and CDR2 SMNVEV (reference sequence). This CDR3 region has 15 residues. The junction had 6 bases not matched to a gene; V was cut back by 6 bases and J by 4 bases. In nucleotides, the CDR3 is TGTGCCAGCAGGTTGACAGGGGGCACAAATCAGCCCCAGCATTTT. It encodes CASRLTGGTNQPQHF.

This clonotype occurred many times. The rearrangement uses TRBV11-2 and TRBJ2-3, with TRBD2 matching over 8 bases. Trimming at V came to 4 bases and at J to 8 bases, leaving 11 bases not matched to a gene. The V gene's germline CDR1 is SGHAT and CDR2 FQNNGV. This CDR3 has 15 amino acids. DNA of the CDR3: TGTGCCAGCAGCTCACTAGCGGCCAGTATGGGTACGCAGTATTTT. Translation gives CASSSLAASMGTQYF.

V and J are TRBV7-3 and TRBJ1-3; D may be TRBD1 (5 bases). The CDR3 runs 14 residues. The V and J ends lost 5 bases and 0 bases respectively, with 8 bases between them. Per the germline V gene, CDR1 is SGHTA and CDR2 is FQGTGA. The CDR3, as DNA: TGTGCCAGCAGCCCAGGGATCTCTGGAAACACCATATATTTT. This codes for CASSPGISGNTIYF.

The rearrangement links TRBV29-1 to TRBJ2-3; tentative D call: TRBD2 (7 bases). Germline V lookup: CDR1 SQVTM, CDR2 ANQGSEA. V was cut by 5 bases and J by 6 bases, with 12 bases left in between. The CDR3 contains 12 residues. CDR3 sequence reads: CSVLGGLDTQYF. Here the CDR3 DNA reads TGCAGCGTTCTGGGGGGGCTGGATACGCAGTATTTT.

The V call is TRBV20-1, the J call TRBJ2-1, with 10 bases fitting TRBD1. The CDR3 length is 14 residues. The germline CDR1 and CDR2 sequences are DFQATT and SNEGSKA (reference sequence). V dropped 5 bases and J dropped 7; count of bases not matched to a gene: 8. The DNA of the CDR3 is TGCAGTGCTTCCGCCGGGACAGGGGTGAATGAGCAGTTCTTC. Its translation: CSASAGTGVNEQFF.

For this clonotype: A much larger clone lies one base from this, so it may be a read error. The CDR3 sequence is CASSPLETRNTEAFF. For the CDR3, the DNA is TGTGCCAGCAGTCCTCTTGAGACACGGAACACTGAAGCTTTCTTT. The chain is built from TRBV12-3 or TRBV12-4 and TRBJ1-1; no reliable D call. V gave up 5 bases and J gave up 1 base, with 14 bases separating them. The CDR3 is made up of 15 amino acids.

This clonotype was detected many times. The chain recombines TRBV18 with TRBJ1-5, with D perhaps TRBD1 (5 bases). CDR3 length: 17 residues. V lost 0 bases, J lost 2 bases, and 14 bases lay in between. Looked up from germline, CDR1 is KGHSH and CDR2 is LQKENI. The CDR3 DNA is TGTGCCAGCTCACCACCGGCTTTAGGGGCGGGCAATCAGCCCCAGCATTTT. This sequence encodes CASSPPALGAGNQPQHF. The variable domain in full, completed from reference TRBV18 and TRBJ1-5, reads NAGVMQNPRHLVRRRGQEARLRCSPMKGHSHVYWYRQLPEEGLKFMVYLQKENIIDESGMPKERFSAEFPKEGPSILRIQQVVRGDSAAYFCASSPPALGAGNQPQHFGDGTRLSIL.

The chain uses TRBV7-2 and TRBJ2-3; 8 bases line up with TRBD2. The V gene's germline CDR1 is SGHTA and CDR2 FQGNSA. This CDR3 has 16 amino acids. V was pared by 5 bases and J by 0 bases, with 7 bases of the junction left unmatched. The CDR3 spells CASSRNGGASTDTQYF. DNA for the CDR3: TGTGCCAGCAGCCGCAACGGGGGGGCAAGCACAGATACGCAGTATTTT.

This clonotype was found a few times. V is TRBV11-2 and J is TRBJ1-1; D possibly corresponds to TRBD1 (6 bases). This CDR3 contains 16 residues. Germline V gives CDR1 SGHAT, CDR2 FQNNGV. Trimming took off 3 bases at V and 3 bases at J, with 17 bases between the two ends. Here the CDR3 reads CASSFRGGDGDTEAFF. CDR3 coding DNA: TGTGCCAGCAGCTTCAGGGGCGGGGACGGGGACACTGAAGCTTTCTTT.

The CDR3 bases are TGTGCCAGCAGCCCAGAGGGACAGGGAACCTACGAGCAGTACTTC. Amino acid sequence: CASSPEGQGTYEQYF. This chain links TRBV7-2 with TRBJ2-7; 9 nucleotides align to TRBD1. With V trimmed by 5 bases and J by 2 bases, 7 bases remained unmatched. The CDR3 is made up of 15 amino acids. Germline lookup yields CDR1 SGHTA and CDR2 FQGNSA.

This clonotype is judged medium-sized. CDR3 bases: TGTGCCAGCAGCCAGGCAGGGGAAACCTCCGGGGAGCTGTTTTTT. As protein: CASSQAGETSGELFF. The chain has TRBV7-6 and TRBJ2-2, with D possibly matching TRBD1 (6 bases). CDR1 and CDR2 from the germline V gene are SGHVS and FNYEAQ. V was trimmed by 5 bases and J by 6 bases, leaving 16 bases between them. The CDR3 runs to 15 residues. Full variable domain (remainder filled in from reference TRBV7-6 and TRBJ2-2): GAGVSQSPRYKVTKRGQDVALRCDPISGHVSLYWYRQALGQGPEFLTYFNYEAQQDKSGLPNDRFSAERPEGSISTLTIQRTEQRDSAMYRCASSQAGETSGELFFGEGSRLTVL.

In this sample, this clonotype turned up a few times. The chain employs TRBV9 and TRBJ2-2; 9 bases are a match to TRBD1. CDR1 SGDLS and CDR2 YYNGEE come from the germline V gene. Trimming removed 4 bases from V and 5 bases from J; junction bases left unmatched: 3. This CDR3 region has 14 residues. CDR3 loop: CASSLTGGTGELFF. CDR3 DNA sequence: TGTGCCAGCAGCTTGACAGGGGGAACCGGGGAGCTGTTTTTT.

This clonotype has at least ten counts. The chain uses TRBV28 and TRBJ2-7, with a tentative D call TRBD2 (5 bases). The CDR3 is 14 amino acids. Germline lookup yields CDR1 MDHEN and CDR2 SYDVKM. Trimming cost V 6 bases and J 6 bases, with 18 bases left between them. The DNA of the CDR3 is TGTGCCAGCAGGGACCCGACACGGGGTGGCGAGCAGTACTTC. This translates into CASRDPTRGGEQYF.

The V gene is TRBV7-3, the J gene TRBJ2-1; tentative D call: TRBD2 (7 bases). This CDR3 comprises 13 residues. Trimming left V 5 bases short and J 8 bases short, with 13 bases between. CDR1 is SGHTA and CDR2 is FQGTGA in the germline V gene. CDR3 region: CASSPGGLDEQFF. The CDR3 DNA follows: TGTGCCAGCAGCCCGGGGGGCCTGGATGAGCAGTTCTTC. Combining the CDR3 with reference TRBV7-3 and TRBJ2-1 gives the whole variable domain GAGVSQTPSNKVTEKGKYVELRCDPISGHTALYWYRQSLGQGPEFLIYFQGTGAADDSGLPNDRFFAVRPEGSVSTLKIQRTERGDSAVYLCASSPGGLDEQFFGPGTRLTVL.

The chain employs TRBV5-4 and TRBJ1-1; the D is unclear. Trimming pared 4 bases from V and 0 bases from J, leaving 13 bases between. This CDR3 has 15 residues. Germline-derived CDR1 and CDR2 are SGHNT and YYREEE (reference sequence). The CDR3 DNA sequence: TGTGCCAGCAGCCCGCCCCAAGGGATGAACACTGAAGCTTTCTTT. This encodes CASSPPQGMNTEAFF.